This T cell receptor (beta chain) comes out of a study of tumor-infiltrating lymphocytes in primary liver carcinoma. As for the study in general: Patients of both sexes were 30 to 69 years old. Study observations and caveats: Presence in all five tumor regions was observed for only about 8-24% of top clones.

A word on this clonotype: The antigen is unknown. This sequence may be a read error, since a much larger clone differs from it by one base. This CDR3 is missing its conserved last phenylalanine or tryptophan, likely due to a read error.

The study co-extracted DNA and RNA from 20-30 mg of unsorted bulk tissue. Primary liver carcinoma in the patients was surgically resected. Production of TCR beta cDNA used 500 ng total RNA together with a constant-region primer. Libraries for TCR beta were built through three nested multiplex PCR rounds, which together made up a slightly modified ARM-PCR procedure. Forward primers for TRBV1-TRBV30 and a C-beta reverse primer served the first two PCR rounds, at approximately 10 cycles each. Each CDR3 protein gets one entry after TCRdb re-called the multiplex PCR reads with MiXCR. The profile shows 95,000 to 100,000 distinct CDR3 sequences, around 66% of them singletons. Per germline, CDR1 SGHRS and CDR2 YFSETQ. The CDR3 length is 15 residues. Trimming pared 4 bases from V and 4 bases from J, leaving 17 bases between.

The material sequenced was liver tumor tissue from sampling region 2. Regarding subset: tumor region T2, inferior pole. This chain uses TRBV5-1 with TRBJ2-5, with D perhaps TRBD2 (6 bases). This receptor was taken from a woman aged 55-69 years with primary liver carcinoma and hepatitis B virus infection. CDR3 sequence: CASSGRGVGGETQYL. As DNA, the CDR3 is TGCGCCAGCAGCGGACGCGGGGTCGGAGGAGAGACCCAGTACTTG.